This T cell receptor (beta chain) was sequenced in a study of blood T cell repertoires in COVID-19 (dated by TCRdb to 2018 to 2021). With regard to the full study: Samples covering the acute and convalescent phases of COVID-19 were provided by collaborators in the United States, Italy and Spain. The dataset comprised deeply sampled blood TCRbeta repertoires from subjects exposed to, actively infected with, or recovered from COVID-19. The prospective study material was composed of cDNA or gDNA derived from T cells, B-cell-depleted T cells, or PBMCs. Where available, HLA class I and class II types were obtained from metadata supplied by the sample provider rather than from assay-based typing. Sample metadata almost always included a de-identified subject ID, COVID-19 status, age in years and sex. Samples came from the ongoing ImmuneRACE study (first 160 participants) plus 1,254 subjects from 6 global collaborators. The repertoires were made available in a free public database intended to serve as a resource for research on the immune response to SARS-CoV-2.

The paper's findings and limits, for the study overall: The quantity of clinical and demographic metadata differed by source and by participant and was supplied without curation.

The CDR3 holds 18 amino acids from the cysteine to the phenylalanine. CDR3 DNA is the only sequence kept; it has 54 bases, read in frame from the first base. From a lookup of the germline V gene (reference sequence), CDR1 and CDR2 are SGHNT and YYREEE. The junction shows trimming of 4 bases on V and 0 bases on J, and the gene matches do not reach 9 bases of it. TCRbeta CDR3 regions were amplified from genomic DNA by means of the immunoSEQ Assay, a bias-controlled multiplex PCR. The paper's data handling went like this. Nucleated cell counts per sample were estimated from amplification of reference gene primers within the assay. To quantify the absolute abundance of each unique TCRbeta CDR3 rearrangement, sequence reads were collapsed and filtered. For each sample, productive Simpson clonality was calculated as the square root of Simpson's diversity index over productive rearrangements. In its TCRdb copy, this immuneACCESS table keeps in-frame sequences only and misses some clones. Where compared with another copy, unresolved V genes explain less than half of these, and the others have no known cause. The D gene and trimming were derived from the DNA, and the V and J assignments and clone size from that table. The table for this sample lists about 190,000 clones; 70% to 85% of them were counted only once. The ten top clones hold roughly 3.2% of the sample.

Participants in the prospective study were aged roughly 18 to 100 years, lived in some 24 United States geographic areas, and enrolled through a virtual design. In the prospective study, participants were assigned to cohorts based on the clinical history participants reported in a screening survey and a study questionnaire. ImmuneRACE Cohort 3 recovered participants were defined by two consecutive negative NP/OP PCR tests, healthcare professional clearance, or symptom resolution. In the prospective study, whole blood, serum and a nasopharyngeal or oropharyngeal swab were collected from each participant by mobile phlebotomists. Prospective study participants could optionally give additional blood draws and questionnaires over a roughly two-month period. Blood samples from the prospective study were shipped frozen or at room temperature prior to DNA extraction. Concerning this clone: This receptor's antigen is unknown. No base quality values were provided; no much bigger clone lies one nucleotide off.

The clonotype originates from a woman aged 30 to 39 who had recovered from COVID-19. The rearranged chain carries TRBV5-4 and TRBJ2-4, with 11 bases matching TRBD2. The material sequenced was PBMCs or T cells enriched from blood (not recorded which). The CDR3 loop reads CASSISGGVARAKNIQYF. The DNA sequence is TGTGCCAGCAGCATTAGCGGGGGGGTTGCGCGAGCCAAAAACATTCAGTACTTC.